Each of the 29 T cell receptor beta chains below was sequenced from the same sample in a study of blood T cell repertoires in COVID-19. TCRdb keeps only in-frame clones here, not all; method: immunoSEQ multiplex PCR. The sample includes over 200,000 clones, under 90% seen only once; the top ten take around a sixth. The sequenced material came from PBMCs or T cells enriched from blood (not recorded which). The receptors originated from a man between 18 and 35 years old who had recovered from COVID-19.

This rearrangement joins TRBV6-5 to TRBJ2-1; D is possibly TRBD1 (5 bases). Germline-derived CDR1 and CDR2 are MNHEY and SVGAGI. The CDR3 spans 13 residues. The ends were cut back, 11 bases at V and 12 bases at J, with 23 bases in the middle. The CDR3, as DNA: TGTGCCCCGCAGGGTACCCCACGAATGAGGCAGTTCTTC. Translating gives CAPQGTPRMRQFF.

This clone was recorded once. J is TRBJ1-1 and V is TRBV19; no clear D. Germline V gene lookup returns CDR1 LNHDA and CDR2 SQIVND (reference sequence). This CDR3 is 15 amino acids long. Trimming stripped 1 base from V and 1 base from J, with 10 bases between. In DNA form, the CDR3 reads TGTGCCAGTAGTATAGGGCGGAGACCGAACACTGAAGCTTTCTTT. Translation gives CASSIGRRPNTEAFF.

The rearrangement links TRBV3-1 (or the pseudogene TRBV3-2) to TRBJ1-1; 7 bases agree with TRBD1. The germline V gene has CDR1 LGHDT and CDR2 YNNKEL (reference sequence). The CDR3 runs to 15 residues. Trimming took 4 bases from V and 5 from J; bases not matched to a gene: 10. This chain's CDR3 is CASSPGGQIKTEAFF. The CDR3 region has the DNA TGTGCCAGCAGCCCCGGGGGACAGATTAAAACTGAAGCTTTCTTT.

CDR3 DNA: TGTGCCAGCAGCAGACAGGGTTCTGGTGAAGCTTTCTTT. As protein: CASSRQGSGEAFF. The chain has TRBV27 and TRBJ1-1, with 7 nucleotides matching TRBD1. The V segment lost 6 bases and the J segment 7 bases; nucleotides outside the gene matches: 8. Germline V lookup: CDR1 MNHEY, CDR2 SMNVEV (reference sequence). The CDR3 is 13 amino acids.

The V gene is TRBV15, the J gene TRBJ1-5; a possible D gene is TRBD1 (6 bases). Germline V gene lookup returns CDR1 LNHNV and CDR2 YYDKDF (reference sequence). The CDR3 extends over 16 amino acids. V lost 0 bases and J 5 bases, leaving 14 bases between the germline ends. The CDR3 DNA reads as TGTGCCACCAGCAGAGACTCCAGGGCAGGGGATCAGCCCCAGCATTTT. Protein sequence: CATSRDSRAGDQPQHF.

The CDR3: CASSVSGLAGAEQFF. The CDR3 DNA reads as TGCGCCAGCAGTGTTAGTGGACTAGCGGGAGCTGAGCAGTTCTTC. V is TRBV10-1 and J is TRBJ2-1; 13 positions match TRBD2. J gave up 9 bases and V 4 bases, and 6 bases lay outside the gene matches. The CDR3 covers 15 residues. From germline, CDR1 is WNHNN and CDR2 SYGVQD (reference sequence).

The chain's CDR3 is CASSLRQGAGTNEKLFF. The CDR3 DNA reads as TGTGCCAGCAGCCTAAGACAGGGGGCCGGGACTAATGAAAAACTGTTTTTT. This rearrangement joins TRBV5-4 to TRBJ1-4, with 10 nucleotides matching TRBD1. V gave up 4 bases and J gave up 2 bases; unmatched junction bases: 8. Germline V CDR1 and CDR2: SGHNT, YYREEE (reference sequence). This CDR3 contains 17 residues.

V is TRBV4-1 and J is TRBJ2-7; TRBD1 is a possible D gene (6 bases). The germline V and J ends were trimmed by 3 bases and 6 bases, with 12 bases remaining between them. The CDR3 sequence is 13 residues long. Germline-derived CDR1 and CDR2 are MGHRA and YSYEKL. The CDR3 DNA is TGCGCCAGCAGCCAGGTGACAGGAGCCGAGCAGTACTTC. This encodes CASSQVTGAEQYF.

The V gene is TRBV2, the J gene TRBJ2-1; 10 bases are shared with TRBD2. The germline V gene has CDR1 SNHLY and CDR2 FYNNEI. J lost 4 bases, V lost 4 bases, and 4 bases had no gene match. The CDR3 spans 15 residues. This CDR3 reads CASSALAGVYNEQFF. CDR3 DNA: TGTGCCAGCAGTGCGCTAGCGGGAGTATACAATGAGCAGTTCTTC.

V usage is TRBV2 and J usage is TRBJ2-7, with D tentatively TRBD2 (5 bases). The ends were cut back, 2 bases at V and 7 bases at J, with 9 bases in the middle. The CDR3 has 12 amino acids. The V gene's germline CDR1 is SNHLY and CDR2 FYNNEI. CDR3 protein: CASSERQREQYF. The CDR3 nucleotides read TGTGCCAGCAGTGAACGGCAGCGGGAGCAGTACTTC.

The chain recombines TRBV6-4 with TRBJ1-1; tentatively, D is TRBD1 (6 bases). Germline values: CDR1 MRHNA, CDR2 SNTAGT. The CDR3 runs to 13 residues. Trimming shortened V by 3 bases and J by 5 bases, and 10 bases separated the two germline ends. The CDR3 nucleotides are TGTGCCAGCAGTGAGGGGGCCTGGACTGAAGCTTTCTTT. Protein sequence: CASSEGAWTEAFF.

This clone was counted a single time. This chain joins TRBV15 and TRBJ1-5; 7 bases match TRBD1. CDR3 size: 17 residues. Germline CDR1 reads LNHNV; CDR2 reads YYDKDF (reference sequence). V was pared by 0 bases and J by 2 bases, with 7 bases of the junction left unmatched. CDR3 coding DNA: TGTGCCACCAGCAGAGACAGACAGGGTGTGGGCAATCAGCCCCAGCATTTT. It is translated as CATSRDRQGVGNQPQHF.

J is TRBJ1-2 and V is TRBV12-3 or TRBV12-4, with 7 bases identical to TRBD1. This CDR3 contains 13 residues. Losses at the gene ends were 7 bases for V and 8 bases for J; bases not matched to a gene: 10. For the CDR3, the DNA is TGTGCCAGCACCCCCACAGGGGTGATAGGCTACACCTTC. Translation: CASTPTGVIGYTF.

J is TRBJ1-5 and V is TRBV19, with 9 bases aligning to TRBD1. In germline, CDR1 is LNHDA, CDR2 SQIVND (reference sequence). J lost 0 bases, V lost 4 bases, and 4 bases had no gene match. CDR3 length equals 16 residues. The CDR3 DNA sequence: TGTGCCAGTAGTACGGGGACAGGGAATAGCAATCAGCCCCAGCATTTT. Its protein is CASSTGTGNSNQPQHF. Filled out from reference TRBV19 and TRBJ1-5, the complete variable domain reads DGGITQSPKYLFRKEGQNVTLSCEQNLNHDAMYWYRQDPGQGLRLIYYSQIVNDFQKGDIAEGYSVSREKKESFPLTVTSAQKNPTAFYLCASSTGTGNSNQPQHFGDGTRLSIL.

The chain employs TRBV2 and TRBJ1-2; D may be TRBD1 (5 bases). Per the germline V gene, CDR1 is SNHLY and CDR2 is FYNNEI. This CDR3 is built from 15 residues. Trimming removed 1 base from V and 6 bases from J, with 15 bases in between. The DNA of the CDR3 is TGTGCCAGCAGTGAAGTCCCCAGGGCCGGTCATGGCTACACCTTC. Its protein is CASSEVPRAGHGYTF.

This rearrangement joins TRBV9 to TRBJ2-7; D possibly corresponds to TRBD2 (6 bases). CDR1 SGDLS and CDR2 YYNGEE come from the germline V gene. V dropped 7 bases and J dropped 6 bases, with 17 bases sitting between them. This CDR3 is 13 amino acids long. CDR3 sequence: CASGAVEGPEQYF. The CDR3 nucleotides read TGTGCCAGCGGTGCGGTGGAGGGGCCCGAGCAGTACTTC.

This sequence joins TRBV30 and TRBJ1-1; unclear D gene. V lost 3 bases, J lost 3 bases, and 17 bases lay in between. Per the germline V gene, CDR1 is GTSNPN and CDR2 is SVGIG (reference sequence). CDR3 length equals 15 residues. The CDR3 region is CAWRTPDGVYTEAFF. CDR3 nucleotide sequence: TGTGCCTGGAGGACCCCCGACGGGGTGTACACTGAAGCTTTCTTT.

The sample holds one count of this clone. This chain joins TRBV7-9 and TRBJ1-1, with D uncertain. CDR3 length: 14 amino acids. Germline V gene lookup returns CDR1 SEHNR and CDR2 FQNEAQ (reference sequence). V lost 5 bases to trimming and J lost 3 bases, with 13 bases between them. The CDR3 sequence: CASSILKWDTEAFF. Here the CDR3 DNA reads TGTGCCAGCAGCATACTAAAATGGGACACTGAAGCTTTCTTT.

The chain is built from TRBV25-1 and TRBJ1-2; unclear D gene. V gave up 1 base and J gave up 3 bases, with 12 bases separating them. Germline V gene data show CDR1 as MGHDK and CDR2 as SYGVNS. This CDR3 region has 15 residues. The CDR3 protein is CASSESEGPHYGYTF. DNA for the CDR3: TGTGCCAGCAGTGAATCGGAGGGCCCCCACTATGGCTACACCTTC.

CDR3 coding DNA: TGTGCCAGCAGGGCGGGACAGTATGGCTACACCTTC. As protein: CASRAGQYGYTF. This chain connects TRBV12-3 or TRBV12-4 to TRBJ1-2, with 7 bases matching TRBD1. J was trimmed by 5 bases and V by 6 bases; bases with no gene match: 3. This CDR3 comprises 12 residues.

The chain combines TRBV19 with TRBJ1-5; the D is unclear. CDR1 LNHDA and CDR2 SQIVND come from the germline V gene (reference sequence). Between the trimmed V and J ends, which lost 1 base and 0 bases, there was a span of 13 bases. The CDR3 runs 17 residues. The CDR3 DNA reads TGTGCCAGTAGTATAGGGGGAGGAGACACTAGCAATCAGCCCCAGCATTTT. As protein: CASSIGGGDTSNQPQHF.

The rearrangement joins TRBV27 to TRBJ1-2, with no clear D. Germline V gene lookup returns CDR1 MNHEY and CDR2 SMNVEV (reference sequence). V was cut by 2 bases and J by 4 bases, with 8 bases left in between. CDR3 length equals 13 residues. DNA of the CDR3: TGTGCCAGCAGTTTACGACCGGGCTATGGCTACACCTTC. It translates to CASSLRPGYGYTF.

The rearrangement uses TRBV19 and TRBJ1-1; D may be TRBD1 (6 bases). Trimming took off 0 bases at V and 1 base at J, with 12 bases between the two ends. Germline V gives CDR1 LNHDA, CDR2 SQIVND (reference sequence). This CDR3 has 16 residues. Here the CDR3 DNA reads TGTGCCAGTAGTATAGAGGGCAGGGGCGCGAACACTGAAGCTTTCTTT. It specifies CASSIEGRGANTEAFF.

CDR3 DNA: TGTGCCAGCAGCTTAGGTCAAGCGGGAGTTGATACGCAGTATTTT. It specifies CASSLGQAGVDTQYF. The chain employs TRBV11-2 and TRBJ2-3; 8 bases agree with TRBD2. The CDR3 spans 15 residues. Germline loops: CDR1 SGHAT, CDR2 FQNNGV. The junction had 6 bases not matched to a gene; V was cut back by 1 base and J by 6 bases.

A note on this clone: Other DNA sequences within the sample encode an identical CDR3. The V and J genes are TRBV30 and TRBJ1-5; D perhaps matches TRBD1 (6 bases). The germline V gene has CDR1 GTSNPN and CDR2 SVGIG (reference sequence). V gave up 2 bases and J gave up 1 base, with 6 bases separating them. The CDR3 covers 13 residues. The CDR3 sequence is CAWSRGSNQPQHF. The CDR3, as DNA: TGTGCCTGGAGTAGGGGGAGCAATCAGCCCCAGCATTTT.

The chain combines TRBV6-5 with TRBJ2-7; a weak D match, TRBD2 (6 bases). CDR3 size: 14 residues. In germline, CDR1 is MNHEY, CDR2 SVGAGI. V dropped 10 bases and J dropped 5 bases, with 21 bases sitting between them. CDR3 coding DNA: TGTGCCACTCGGAGGGGAGCGAGAGGGAACGAGCAGTACTTC. Amino acids: CATRRGARGNEQYF.

V gene TRBV28 combines with J gene TRBJ2-7, with D perhaps matching TRBD2 (7 bases). Trimming stripped 1 base from V and 4 bases from J, with 20 bases between. CDR1 is MDHEN, CDR2 SYDVKM, per germline. This CDR3 contains 17 residues. CDR3 coding DNA: TGTGCCAGCAGTTTATACGCGGGGGCCCCACGAGGATACGAGCAGTACTTC. It encodes CASSLYAGAPRGYEQYF. Based on the CDR3 plus reference TRBV28 and TRBJ2-7, the full variable domain is DVKVTQSSRYLVKRTGEKVFLECVQDMDHENMFWYRQDPGLGLRLIYFSYDVKMKEKGDIPEGYSVSREKKERFSLILESASTNQTSMYLCASSLYAGAPRGYEQYFGPGTRLTVT.

This clone showed up just once. The genes are TRBV7-9 and TRBJ2-2; 10 bases match TRBD2. The CDR3 has 18 residues. V lost 4 bases to trimming and J lost 7 bases; unmatched junction nucleotides: 15. Germline CDR1 and CDR2: SEHNR and FQNEAQ (reference sequence). The CDR3 DNA is TGTGCCAGCAGCTCCCTTCCCTGGACTAGCGGAAGCGACGGGGAGCTGTTTTTT. This gives the protein CASSSLPWTSGSDGELFF.

The chain couples TRBV19 to TRBJ1-5; D unresolved. Deletions cut 5 bases from V and 2 bases from J, with 13 bases between. The CDR3 is 15 amino acids. Germline CDR1 reads LNHDA; CDR2 reads SQIVND (reference sequence). CDR3 amino acids: CASSFLSEGNQPQHF. The CDR3 nucleotides read TGTGCCAGTAGTTTCCTGTCCGAGGGCAATCAGCCCCAGCATTTT.